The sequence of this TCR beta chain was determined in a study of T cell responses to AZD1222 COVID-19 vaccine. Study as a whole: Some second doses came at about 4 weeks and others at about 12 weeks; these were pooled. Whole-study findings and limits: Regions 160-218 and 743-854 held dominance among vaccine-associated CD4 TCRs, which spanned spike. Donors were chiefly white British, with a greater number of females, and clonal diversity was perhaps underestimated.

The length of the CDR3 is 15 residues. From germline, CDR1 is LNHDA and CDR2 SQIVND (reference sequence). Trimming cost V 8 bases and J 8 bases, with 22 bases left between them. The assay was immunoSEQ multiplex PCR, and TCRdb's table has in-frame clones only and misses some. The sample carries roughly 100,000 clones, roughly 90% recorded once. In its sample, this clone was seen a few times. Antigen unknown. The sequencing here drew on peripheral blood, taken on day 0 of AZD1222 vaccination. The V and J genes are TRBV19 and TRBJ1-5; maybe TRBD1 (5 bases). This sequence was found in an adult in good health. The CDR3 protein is CASRSLTGSAEPQHF. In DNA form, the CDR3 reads TGTGCCAGTCGATCACTAACAGGTTCAGCCGAGCCCCAGCATTTT.